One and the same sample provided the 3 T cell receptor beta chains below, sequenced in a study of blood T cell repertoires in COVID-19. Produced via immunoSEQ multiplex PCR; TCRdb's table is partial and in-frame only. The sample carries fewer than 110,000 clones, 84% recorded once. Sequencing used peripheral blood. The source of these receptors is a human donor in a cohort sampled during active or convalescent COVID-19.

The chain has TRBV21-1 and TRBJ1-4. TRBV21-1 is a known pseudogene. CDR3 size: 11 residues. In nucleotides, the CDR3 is TGTGCCAGGAAGAGGCGAGAAAAACTGTTTTTT. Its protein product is CARKRREKLFF.

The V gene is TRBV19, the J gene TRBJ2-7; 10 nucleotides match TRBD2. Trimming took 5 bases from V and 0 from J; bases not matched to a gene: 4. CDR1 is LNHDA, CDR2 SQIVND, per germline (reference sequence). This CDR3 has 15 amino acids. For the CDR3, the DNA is TGTGCCAGTAGTTTACTAGCGGGGAGCTCCTACGAGCAGTACTTC. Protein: CASSLLAGSSYEQYF.

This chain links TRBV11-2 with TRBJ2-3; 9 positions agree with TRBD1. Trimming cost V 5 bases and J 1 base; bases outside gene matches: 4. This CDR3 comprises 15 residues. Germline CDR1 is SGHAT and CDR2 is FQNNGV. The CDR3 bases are TGTGCCAGCAGCCGGACAGGGGACGGCACAGATACGCAGTATTTT. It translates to CASSRTGDGTDTQYF.